Listed here are 14 T cell receptor beta chains from one sample, sequenced in a study of cytomegalovirus exposure and HLA in healthy donors. The study ran its PCR with 60 Vbeta and 13 Jbeta primers. This table comes from immunoSEQ multiplex PCR, and its TCRdb copy is limited to in-frame clones, with some not included. The sample lists about 82,000 clones, about 74% occurring once. The sequenced material came from PBMCs. These receptors were obtained from a woman between 45 and 60 years old in good health and CMV-seropositive.

This clone was recorded only once. The genes are TRBV5-6 and TRBJ2-5; 13 positions agree with TRBD2. V dropped 4 bases and J dropped 0; count of bases not matched to a gene: 6. The CDR3 sequence is 17 residues long. Germline V gene data show CDR1 as SGHDT and CDR2 as YYEEEE. The CDR3 loop reads CASSQPTSGRDQETQYF. CDR3 DNA sequence: TGTGCCAGCAGCCAGCCCACTAGCGGGAGGGACCAAGAGACCCAGTACTTC.

J is TRBJ2-7 and V is TRBV30; a weak D match, TRBD1 (5 bases). Germline V CDR1 and CDR2: GTSNPN, SVGIG (reference sequence). This CDR3 has 15 residues. Trimming took 5 bases from V and 2 from J, leaving 19 bases between them. The CDR3 DNA is TGTGCCTGGGGGCCTCCGGGCGACAGAACCTACGAGCAGTACTTC. Translation: CAWGPPGDRTYEQYF.

The genes are TRBV4-1 and TRBJ2-1, with D perhaps TRBD1 (5 bases). Germline V gene data show CDR1 as MGHRA and CDR2 as YSYEKL. Trimming pared 2 bases from V and 0 bases from J, leaving 8 bases between. This CDR3 has 15 amino acids. Here the CDR3 reads CASSQSGISYNEQFF. CDR3 sequence (DNA): TGCGCCAGCAGCCAATCAGGGATCTCCTACAATGAGCAGTTCTTC.

J is TRBJ2-1 and V is TRBV20-1; perhaps TRBD2 as D (5 bases). The CDR3 length is 11 residues. Germline V lookup: CDR1 DFQATT, CDR2 SNEGSKA (reference sequence). V gave up 5 bases and J gave up 4 bases, with 6 bases separating them. The CDR3 is CSAQRYNEQFF. The CDR3 DNA is TGCAGTGCTCAGCGGTACAATGAGCAGTTCTTC.

This sequence joins TRBV4-2 and TRBJ2-1; possible D gene TRBD2, 5 bases. Trimming left V 5 bases short and J 8 bases short, with 13 bases between. This CDR3 is built from 13 residues. Germline lookup yields CDR1 LGHNA and CDR2 YNFKEQ. This CDR3 is CASSKLGTDEQFF. The CDR3 nucleotides read TGTGCCAGCAGCAAACTAGGTACGGATGAGCAGTTCTTC.

The CDR3 reads CASSMGGETQYF. CDR3 coding DNA: TGTGCCAGTAGTATGGGCGGGGAGACCCAGTACTTC. This chain connects TRBV19 to TRBJ2-5; D possibly corresponds to TRBD2 (5 bases). The V gene's germline CDR1 is LNHDA and CDR2 SQIVND (reference sequence). V lost 3 bases and J 5 bases, leaving 7 bases between the germline ends. The CDR3 extends over 12 amino acids.

V and J are TRBV11-2 and TRBJ2-7, with TRBD2 matching over 10 bases. The germline CDR1 and CDR2 sequences are SGHAT and FQNNGV. After removal of 5 bases from V and 6 bases from J, the junction contained 13 bases not matched to a gene. The CDR3 has 16 residues. The CDR3 DNA reads TGTGCCAGCAGCAGCAGCGCAGTAGCGGGAGGATTCGAGCAGTACTTC. This codes for CASSSSAVAGGFEQYF.

CDR3: CAISEGLADTDTQYF. CDR3 sequence (DNA): TGTGCCATCAGTGAGGGGCTAGCGGACACAGATACGCAGTATTTT. The chain couples TRBV10-3 to TRBJ2-3; 7 nucleotides match TRBD2. The CDR3 consists of 15 residues. Per germline, CDR1 ENHRY and CDR2 SYGVKD. The trim removed 2 bases at V and 2 bases at J, leaving 4 bases unmatched.

This chain connects TRBV29-1 to TRBJ2-5; D is perhaps TRBD1 (5 bases). CDR1 SQVTM and CDR2 ANQGSEA come from the germline V gene. The V end lost 1 base, the J end lost 5 bases, and 11 bases lay between the germline ends. The CDR3 is 13 amino acids. CDR3 residues: CSVEGGRVETQYF. In DNA, the CDR3 is TGCAGCGTTGAAGGGGGCAGGGTCGAGACCCAGTACTTC.

This chain uses TRBV27 with TRBJ2-1; the match to TRBD1 covers 8 bases. After removal of 4 bases from V and 5 bases from J, the junction contained 4 bases not matched to a gene. The CDR3 length is 14 residues. Per germline, CDR1 MNHEY and CDR2 SMNVEV (reference sequence). The CDR3 DNA follows: TGTGCCAGCAGTTGGATGACAGGGGACAATGAGCAGTTCTTC. This codes for CASSWMTGDNEQFF.

The V call is TRBV18, the J call TRBJ2-4, with 7 bases fitting TRBD2. V shed 0 bases, J shed 3 bases, and the junction held 5 bases outside the gene matches. The CDR3 is 16 amino acids. Germline lookup yields CDR1 KGHSH and CDR2 LQKENI. The CDR3, as DNA: TGTGCCAGCTCACCACCGACGGGAGGAGGCAAAAACATTCAGTACTTC. Protein sequence: CASSPPTGGGKNIQYF.

The chain couples TRBV7-9 to TRBJ2-7, with a weak D call TRBD1 (6 bases). Germline values: CDR1 SEHNR, CDR2 FQNEAQ (reference sequence). V lost 5 bases and J 2 bases, leaving 16 bases between the germline ends. CDR3 size: 15 residues. CDR3 nucleotide sequence: TGTGCCAGCAGCCCTGGGACATATGAAACCTACGAGCAGTACTTC. It encodes CASSPGTYETYEQYF.

This chain joins TRBV27 and TRBJ1-1; no reliable D call. Deletions cut 3 bases from V and 2 bases from J, with 16 bases between. Germline CDR1 is MNHEY and CDR2 is SMNVEV (reference sequence). The CDR3 totals 16 residues. The CDR3, as DNA: TGTGCCAGCAGTTTTTCAGGATCGGTAATTAACACTGAAGCTTTCTTT. This encodes CASSFSGSVINTEAFF.

The chain recombines TRBV5-1 with TRBJ1-2, with 7 bases that match TRBD1. CDR3 length: 15 amino acids. Germline lookup yields CDR1 SGHRS and CDR2 YFSETQ. J lost 5 bases, V lost 0 bases, and 7 bases had no gene match. DNA of the CDR3: TGCGCCAGCAGCTTGGGACAGGGTGAGGGATATGGCTACACCTTC. It encodes CASSLGQGEGYGYTF.